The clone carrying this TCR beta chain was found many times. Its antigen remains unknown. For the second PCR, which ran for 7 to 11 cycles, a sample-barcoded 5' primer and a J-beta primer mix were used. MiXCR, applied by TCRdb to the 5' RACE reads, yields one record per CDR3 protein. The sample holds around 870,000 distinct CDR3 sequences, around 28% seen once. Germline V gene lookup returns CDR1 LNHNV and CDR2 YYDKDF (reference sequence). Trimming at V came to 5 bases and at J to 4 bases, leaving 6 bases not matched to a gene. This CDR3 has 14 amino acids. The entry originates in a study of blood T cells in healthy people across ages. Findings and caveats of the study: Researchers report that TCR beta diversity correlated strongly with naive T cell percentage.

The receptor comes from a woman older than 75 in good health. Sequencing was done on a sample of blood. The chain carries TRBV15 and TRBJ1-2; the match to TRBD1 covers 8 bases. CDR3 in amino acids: CATSGGQGPYGYTF. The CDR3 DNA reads TGTGCCACCAGCGGCGGACAGGGACCCTATGGCTACACCTTC.